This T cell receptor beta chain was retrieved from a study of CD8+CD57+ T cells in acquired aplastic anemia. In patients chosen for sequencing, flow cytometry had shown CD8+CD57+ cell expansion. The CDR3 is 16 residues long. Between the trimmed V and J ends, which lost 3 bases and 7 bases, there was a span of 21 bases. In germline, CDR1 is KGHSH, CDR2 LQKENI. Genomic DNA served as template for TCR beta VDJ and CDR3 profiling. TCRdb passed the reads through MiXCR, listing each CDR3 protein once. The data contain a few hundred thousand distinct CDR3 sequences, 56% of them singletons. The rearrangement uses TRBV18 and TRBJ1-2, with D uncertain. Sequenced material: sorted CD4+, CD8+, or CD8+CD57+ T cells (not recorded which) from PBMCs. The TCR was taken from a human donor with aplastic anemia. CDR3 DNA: TGTGCCAGCTCACCTAACCCCCCCGGTGGGAGACCTGGCTACACCTTC. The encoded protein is CASSPNPPGGRPGYTF.